This T cell receptor beta chain was obtained from a study of T cell changes during pregnancy in multiple sclerosis. Some clones are missing from TCRdb's copy, which holds only in-frame ones; the method was immunoSEQ multiplex PCR. The table has some 87,000 clones, about 95% seen once. The germline V gene has CDR1 LGHNA and CDR2 YNFKEQ. The CDR3 is 15 residues long. V was shortened by 3 bases and J by 3 bases, with 11 bases between the two germline ends. The J gene is TRBJ2-2, the V gene TRBV4-2, with a tentative D call TRBD2 (6 bases). The sample in question was peripheral blood, obtained in the second trimester of pregnancy. The sequence was obtained from a female donor with multiple sclerosis, enrolled in a pregnancy study. The DNA for the CDR3 is TGTGCCAGCAGCCACTTAGCGGAGCACACCGGGGAGCTGTTTTTT. It codes for CASSHLAEHTGELFF.